One sample yielded the 14 T cell receptor beta chains listed below, sequenced in a study of blood T cells in healthy people across ages. A second about 7 to 11 cycle PCR used barcoded and J-beta primers. TCRdb re-called the 5' RACE reads with MiXCR, one entry per CDR3 protein. The sample holds about 620,000 distinct CDR3 sequences, approximately 52% seen once. The sample was blood. The receptors were sampled from a woman older than 75 in good health.

This clonotype was counted ten times or more. The genes are TRBV10-3 and TRBJ2-7; D possibly corresponds to TRBD1 (5 bases). Deletions cut 6 bases from V and 3 bases from J, with 12 bases between. The CDR3 is made up of 13 amino acids. Looked up from germline, CDR1 is ENHRY and CDR2 is SYGVKD. In DNA form, the CDR3 reads TGTGCCATCAGCACAAGGGGTAACTACGAGCAGTACTTC. It yields the protein CAISTRGNYEQYF.

This clonotype was recorded many times. The chain couples TRBV29-1 to TRBJ2-1; 10 bases are a match to TRBD1. J lost 1 base, V lost 6 bases, and 6 bases had no gene match. The CDR3 has 15 residues. Per germline, CDR1 SQVTM and CDR2 ANQGSEA. CDR3 in DNA: TGCAGCGTCGACAGGGGGCGGCAGTCCTACAATGAGCAGTTCTTC. Encoded protein: CSVDRGRQSYNEQFF.

The J gene is TRBJ2-5, the V gene TRBV15; 7 nucleotides align to TRBD1. In germline, CDR1 is LNHNV, CDR2 YYDKDF (reference sequence). The junction had 3 bases not matched to a gene; V was cut back by 3 bases and J by 2 bases. The CDR3 length is 14 residues. The CDR3 region is CATSRTGKQETQYF. CDR3 nucleotide sequence: TGTGCCACCAGCAGGACAGGGAAACAAGAGACCCAGTACTTC.

This chain joins TRBV29-1 and TRBJ2-3; no definite D call. Germline lookup yields CDR1 SQVTM and CDR2 ANQGSEA. V was cut by 5 bases and J by 5 bases, with 5 bases left in between. The CDR3 contains 10 residues. CDR3 region: CSVRQDTQYF. CDR3 nucleotides: TGCAGCGTTAGGCAAGATACGCAGTATTTT.

This clonotype was recorded at least ten times. The chain uses TRBV10-2 and TRBJ2-4; the D is unclear. Germline loops: CDR1 WSHSY, CDR2 SAAADI. The CDR3 sequence is 13 residues long. V dropped 2 bases and J dropped 1 base, with 3 bases sitting between them. DNA of the CDR3: TGCGCCAGCAGTGAGGCTGCCAAAAACATTCAGTACTTC. It translates to CASSEAAKNIQYF.

This clonotype has a count of ten or more. This rearrangement joins TRBV20-1 to TRBJ2-5; D remains unclear. This CDR3 is built from 13 residues. Germline loops: CDR1 DFQATT, CDR2 SNEGSKA (reference sequence). Trimming cost V 3 bases and J 2 bases, with 10 bases left between them. CDR3 loop: CSASLGVQETQYF. In DNA, the CDR3 is TGCAGTGCTAGCCTCGGAGTTCAAGAGACCCAGTACTTC.

The J gene is TRBJ1-5, the V gene TRBV18; 7 nucleotides agree with TRBD1. With 3 bases clipped from V and 6 bases from J, the junction kept 2 bases outside the gene matches. Germline-derived CDR1 and CDR2 are KGHSH and LQKENI. CDR3 length equals 13 residues. CDR3 loop: CASSPTGTQPQHF. The CDR3 nucleotides read TGTGCCAGCTCACCGACAGGGACTCAGCCCCAGCATTTT.

CDR3 region: CASRPTADTQYF. The CDR3 bases are TGTGCCAGCAGACCTACGGCAGATACGCAGTATTTT. V and J are TRBV12-3 or TRBV12-4 and TRBJ2-3; no clear D. Trimming removed 6 bases from V and 4 bases from J, with 8 bases in between. The CDR3 is made up of 12 amino acids.

This clonotype was found a few times. This chain uses TRBV5-1 with TRBJ2-3; TRBD2 matches at 9 bases. The CDR3 contains 17 residues. Germline lookup yields CDR1 SGHRS and CDR2 YFSETQ. V was clipped by 1 base and J by 1 base; unmatched bases: 7. For the CDR3, the DNA is TGCGCCAGCAGCTTGAACCTCCTAGCGGGGCGCACAGATACGCAGTATTTT. Translating gives CASSLNLLAGRTDTQYF.

V gene TRBV27 combines with J gene TRBJ1-1; D is uncertain. Trimming cost V 8 bases and J 4 bases, with 8 bases left between them. Germline values: CDR1 MNHEY, CDR2 SMNVEV (reference sequence). This CDR3 has 11 residues. The CDR3 coding sequence is TGTGCCAGCCGCCGGGCCACTGAAGCTTTCTTT. Encoded protein: CASRRATEAFF.

This clonotype was found many times. J is TRBJ2-1 and V is TRBV28; 8 nucleotides align to TRBD2. Germline V lookup: CDR1 MDHEN, CDR2 SYDVKM. Unmatched junction bases numbered 9, after V lost 6 bases and J lost 2 bases. The CDR3 sequence is 16 residues long. The CDR3 spells CASSPGGTRAYNEQFF. The CDR3 DNA is TGTGCCAGCAGCCCCGGCGGGACTAGGGCCTACAATGAGCAGTTCTTC.

The chain carries TRBV28 and TRBJ1-6; TRBD1 agrees at 8 bases. Trimming at V came to 2 bases and at J to 9 bases, leaving 6 bases not matched to a gene. The germline V gene has CDR1 MDHEN and CDR2 SYDVKM. The CDR3 covers 15 residues. The CDR3 nucleotides read TGTGCCAGCAGTTTACCGCAGGGGGCGGGTTCACCCCTCCACTTT. It encodes CASSLPQGAGSPLHF.

For this clonotype: A much larger clone differs by one base, so this may be a read error. This rearrangement joins TRBV6-6 to TRBJ2-7; 7 bases line up with TRBD1. Germline-derived CDR1 and CDR2 are MNHNY and SVGAGI (reference sequence). There are 12 residues in the CDR3. The CDR3 reads CARSYWDSDQYF. The CDR3 nucleotides read TGTGCCCGCAGTTACTGGGACAGCGATCAGTACTTC.

The genes are TRBV5-1 and TRBJ2-7; possibly TRBD1 for D (5 bases). The last part of the DNA fits TRBJ2-5 better; the J call may be wrong. CDR3 length: 15 residues. The germline CDR1 and CDR2 sequences are SGHRS and YFSETQ. The CDR3 sequence is CASSAQGRTHETQYF. CDR3 DNA sequence: TGCGCCAGCAGCGCCCAGGGCCGGACACATGAGACCCAGTACTTC.